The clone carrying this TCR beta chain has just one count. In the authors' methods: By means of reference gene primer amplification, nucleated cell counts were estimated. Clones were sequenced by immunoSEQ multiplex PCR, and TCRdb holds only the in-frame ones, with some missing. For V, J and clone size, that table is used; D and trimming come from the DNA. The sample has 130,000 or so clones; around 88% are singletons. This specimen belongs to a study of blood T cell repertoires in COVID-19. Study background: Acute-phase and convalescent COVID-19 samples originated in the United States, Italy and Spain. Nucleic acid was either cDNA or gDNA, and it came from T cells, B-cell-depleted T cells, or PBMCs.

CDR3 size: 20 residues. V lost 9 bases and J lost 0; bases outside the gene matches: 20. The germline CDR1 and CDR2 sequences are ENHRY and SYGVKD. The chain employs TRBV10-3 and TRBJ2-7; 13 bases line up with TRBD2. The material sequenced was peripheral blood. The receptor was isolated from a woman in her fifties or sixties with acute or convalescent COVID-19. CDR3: CAIQESFGLAGADSSYEQYF. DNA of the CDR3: TGTGCCATTCAAGAATCTTTCGGACTAGCGGGGGCCGACAGCTCCTACGAGCAGTACTTC.